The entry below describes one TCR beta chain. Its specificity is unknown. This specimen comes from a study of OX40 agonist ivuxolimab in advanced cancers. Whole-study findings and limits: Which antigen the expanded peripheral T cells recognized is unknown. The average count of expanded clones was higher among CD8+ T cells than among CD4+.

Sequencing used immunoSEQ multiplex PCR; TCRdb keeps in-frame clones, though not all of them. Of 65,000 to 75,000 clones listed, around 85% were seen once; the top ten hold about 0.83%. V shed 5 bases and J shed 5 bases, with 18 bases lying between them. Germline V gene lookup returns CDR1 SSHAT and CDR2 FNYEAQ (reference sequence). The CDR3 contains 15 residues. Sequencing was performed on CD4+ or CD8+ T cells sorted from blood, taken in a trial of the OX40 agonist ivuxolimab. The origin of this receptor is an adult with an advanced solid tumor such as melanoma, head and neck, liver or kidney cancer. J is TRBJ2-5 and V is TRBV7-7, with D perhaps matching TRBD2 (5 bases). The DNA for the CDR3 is TGTGCCAGCAGCCGCATCATTGCGGGTTTGGAGACCCAGTACTTC. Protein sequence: CASSRIIAGLETQYF.